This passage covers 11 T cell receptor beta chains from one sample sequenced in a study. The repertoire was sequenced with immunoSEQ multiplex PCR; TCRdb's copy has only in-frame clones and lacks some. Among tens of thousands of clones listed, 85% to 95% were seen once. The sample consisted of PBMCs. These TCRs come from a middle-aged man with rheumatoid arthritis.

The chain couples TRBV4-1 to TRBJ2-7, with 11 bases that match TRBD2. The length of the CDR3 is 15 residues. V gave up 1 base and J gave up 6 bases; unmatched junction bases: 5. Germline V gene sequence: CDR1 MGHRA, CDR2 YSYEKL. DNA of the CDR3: TGCGCCAGCAGCCAAGTTCTTCTAGCGGGAGGCGAGCAGTACTTC. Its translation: CASSQVLLAGGEQYF.

CDR3 region: CASSYSRLPNTEAFF. As DNA, the CDR3 is TGTGCCAGCAGTTACTCCCGACTTCCGAACACTGAAGCTTTCTTT. The genes are TRBV6-5 and TRBJ1-1; D not certain. The CDR3 extends over 15 amino acids. The V end lost 0 bases, the J end lost 1 base, and 9 bases lay between the germline ends. Germline assignment: CDR1 MNHEY and CDR2 SVGAGI.

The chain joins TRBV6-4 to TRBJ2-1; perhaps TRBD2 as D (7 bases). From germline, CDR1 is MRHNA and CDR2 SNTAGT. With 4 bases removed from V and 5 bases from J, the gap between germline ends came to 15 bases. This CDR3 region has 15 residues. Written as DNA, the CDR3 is TGTGCCAGCAGTGGAGGACTAGGGGGTAACAATGAGCAGTTCTTC. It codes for CASSGGLGGNNEQFF.

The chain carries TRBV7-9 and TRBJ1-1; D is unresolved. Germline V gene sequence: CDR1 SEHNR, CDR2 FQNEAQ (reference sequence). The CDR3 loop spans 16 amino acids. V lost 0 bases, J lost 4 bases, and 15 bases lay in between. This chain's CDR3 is CASSLAANAASTEAFF. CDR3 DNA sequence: TGTGCCAGCAGCTTAGCGGCGAACGCCGCAAGCACTGAAGCTTTCTTT.

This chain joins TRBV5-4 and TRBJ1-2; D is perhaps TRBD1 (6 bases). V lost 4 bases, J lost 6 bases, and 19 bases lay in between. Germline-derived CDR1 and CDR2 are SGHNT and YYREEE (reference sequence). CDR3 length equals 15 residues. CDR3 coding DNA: TGTGCCAGCAGCCCTGGGATGGGGGGCCGAAATGGCTACACCTTC. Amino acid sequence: CASSPGMGGRNGYTF.

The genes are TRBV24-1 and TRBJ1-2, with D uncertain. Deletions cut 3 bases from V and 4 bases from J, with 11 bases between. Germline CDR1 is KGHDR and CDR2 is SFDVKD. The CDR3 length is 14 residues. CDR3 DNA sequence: TGTGCCACCAGTGATCCATCACGGGGCTATGGCTACACCTTC. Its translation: CATSDPSRGYGYTF.

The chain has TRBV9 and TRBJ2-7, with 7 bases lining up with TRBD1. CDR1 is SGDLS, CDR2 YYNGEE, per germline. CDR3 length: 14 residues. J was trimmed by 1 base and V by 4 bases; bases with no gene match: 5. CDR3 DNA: TGTGCCAGCAGCCCTCGGACAGGTTCCTACGAGCAGTACTTC. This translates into CASSPRTGSYEQYF. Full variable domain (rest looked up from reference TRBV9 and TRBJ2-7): DSGVTQTPKHLITATGQRVTLRCSPRSGDLSVYWYQQSLDQGLQFLIQYYNGEERAKGNILERFSAQQFPDLHSELNLSSLELGDSALYFCASSPRTGSYEQYFGPGTRLTVT.

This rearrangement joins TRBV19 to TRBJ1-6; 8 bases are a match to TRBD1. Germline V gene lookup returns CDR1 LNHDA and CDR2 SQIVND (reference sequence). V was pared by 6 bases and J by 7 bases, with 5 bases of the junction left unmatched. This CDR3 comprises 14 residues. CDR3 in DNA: TGTGCCAGTAGGACAGGGACAGGCAATTCACCCCTCCACTTT. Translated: CASRTGTGNSPLHF.

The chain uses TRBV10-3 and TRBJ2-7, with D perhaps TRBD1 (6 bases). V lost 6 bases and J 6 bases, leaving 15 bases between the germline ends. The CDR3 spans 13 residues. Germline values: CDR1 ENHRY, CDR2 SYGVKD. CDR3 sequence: CAISTTGYGEQYF. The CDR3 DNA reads TGTGCCATCAGCACTACAGGGTATGGCGAGCAGTACTTC.

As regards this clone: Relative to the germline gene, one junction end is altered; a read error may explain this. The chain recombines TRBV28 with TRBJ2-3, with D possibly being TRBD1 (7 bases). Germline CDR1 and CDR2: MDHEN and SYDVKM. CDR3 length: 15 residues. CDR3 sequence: CASSPTGRHTYTQYF. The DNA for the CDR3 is TGTGCCAGCAGTCCGACAGGGAGGCACACATATACGCAGTATTTT.

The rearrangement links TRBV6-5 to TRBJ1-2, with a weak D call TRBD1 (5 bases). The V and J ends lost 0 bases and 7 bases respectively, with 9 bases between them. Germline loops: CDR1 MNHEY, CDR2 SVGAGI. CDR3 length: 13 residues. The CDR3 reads CASSYSTGGGYTF. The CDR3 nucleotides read TGTGCCAGCAGTTACTCTACGGGGGGTGGCTACACCTTC.